The T cell receptor beta chain described here comes from a study of blood T cell repertoires in COVID-19. Whole-study context: Acute and convalescent COVID-19 specimens originated in the United States, Italy and Spain. Nucleic acid was either cDNA or gDNA, and it came from T cells, B-cell-depleted T cells, or PBMCs.

Germline trimming cut 4 bases from V and 5 bases from J; bases unmatched to any gene: 6. Germline V gene sequence: CDR1 KGHDR, CDR2 SFDVKD. The CDR3 runs 14 residues. As handled by the study authors: Amplification with reference gene primers provided the estimates of nucleated cell counts. Data came from immunoSEQ multiplex PCR; TCRdb stores just in-frame clones and leaves some out. V and J calls and clone size follow that table, whereas D and trimming were derived from the DNA. The sample holds 190,000 or so clones; 70% to 90% are singletons and the top ten take 4% to 5%. The source material was peripheral blood. The V call is TRBV24-1, the J call TRBJ2-7, with 8 positions matching TRBD1. The clonotype comes from a woman younger than 45 with acute or convalescent COVID-19. The CDR3 coding sequence is TGTGCCACCAGTGAGATCGACAGGGGCCACGAGCAGTACTTC. Translation: CATSEIDRGHEQYF.